The clone carrying this T cell receptor (beta chain) appeared a few times. Its antigen is not identified. This sample is part of a study of blood T cells in healthy people across ages. CDR3 length: 15 residues. The V gene lost 5 bases and the J gene lost 2 bases, with 18 bases spanning the gap. The germline CDR1 and CDR2 sequences are DFQATT and SNEGSKA (reference sequence). The study's findings and limits: It was held that diversity estimates obtained from one million T cells represented underestimates. The donors' CMV status was not determined, possibly confounding changes in expanded clonotypes.

Isolated PBMCs totaled at least 6.5 million in each sample. A second PCR, run for roughly 7 to 12 cycles, used a sample-barcoded 5' primer plus a J-beta primer mix. All cDNA molecules were each tagged by a template-switch adaptor with 12 random nucleotides. Using its own MiXCR run on the 5' RACE reads, TCRdb lists one record per CDR3 protein. The data contain 1.5 million to 2 million distinct CDR3 sequences, approximately 32% of them singletons. The sequenced sample consisted of blood. This clonotype was sampled from a woman aged 30 to 39 in good health. The gene calls are TRBV20-1 and TRBJ1-2; D gene ambiguous. The CDR3 DNA follows: TGCAGTGCTTGGGGAAGTGGTCTCGCGAACTATGGCTACACCTTC. The encoded protein is CSAWGSGLANYGYTF.